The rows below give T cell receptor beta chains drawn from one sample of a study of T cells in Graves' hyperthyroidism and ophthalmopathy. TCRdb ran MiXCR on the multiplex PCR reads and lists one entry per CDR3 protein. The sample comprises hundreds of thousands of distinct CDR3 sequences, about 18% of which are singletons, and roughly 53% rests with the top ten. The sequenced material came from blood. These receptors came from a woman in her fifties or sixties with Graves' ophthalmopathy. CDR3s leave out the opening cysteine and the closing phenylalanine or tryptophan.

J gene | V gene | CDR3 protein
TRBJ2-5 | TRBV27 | ASGRDRWWETQY
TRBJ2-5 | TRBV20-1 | SAGKGGTQY
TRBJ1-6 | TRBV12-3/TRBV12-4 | ASSKPSSNSPLH
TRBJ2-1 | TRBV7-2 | ASIQGGATYNEQF
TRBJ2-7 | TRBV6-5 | ASSYSGTSYEQY
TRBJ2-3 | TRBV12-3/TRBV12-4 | ASSKGPDTQY
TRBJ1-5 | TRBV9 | ASSEGLREDNQPQH
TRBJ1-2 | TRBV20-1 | SAQRAGRNYGYT
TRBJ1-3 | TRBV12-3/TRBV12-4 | ASSLTEGNTIY
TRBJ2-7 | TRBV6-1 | ASRDPTSGSFDEQY
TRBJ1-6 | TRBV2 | ASSDSGASPLH
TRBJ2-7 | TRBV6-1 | ASSDSGPEDEQY
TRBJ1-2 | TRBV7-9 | ASSRQENGYT
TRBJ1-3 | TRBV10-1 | ASSDGQGASGNTIY
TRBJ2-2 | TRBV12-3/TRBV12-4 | ASSLSGTSGATGELF
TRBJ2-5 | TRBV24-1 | ATSDSGTVQETQY
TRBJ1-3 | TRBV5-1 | ASRQGAGNTIY
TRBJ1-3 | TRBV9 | ASSVGTGLGSGNTIY
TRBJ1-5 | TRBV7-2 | ASSQGPQGGLQQPQH
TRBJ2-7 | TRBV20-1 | SARGRHEQY
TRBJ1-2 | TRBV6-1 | ASSEPGQGVGYT
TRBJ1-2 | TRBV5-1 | ASSSGQGALYGYT
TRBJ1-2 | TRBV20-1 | SAVEGADYGYT
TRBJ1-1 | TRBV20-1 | SAKIGARNTEAF
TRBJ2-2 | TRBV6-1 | ASSEARGPWGGGELF
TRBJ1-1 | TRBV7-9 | ASSWTALFMNTEAF
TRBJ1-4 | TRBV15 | AGGQGTTNEKLF
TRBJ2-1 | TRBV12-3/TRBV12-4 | ASTPSRGSYNEQF
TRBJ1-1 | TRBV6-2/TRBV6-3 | ASTRGKEAF
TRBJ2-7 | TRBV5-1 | ASSLDVYYEQY
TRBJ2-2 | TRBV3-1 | ASSRALLNTGELF